These 6 T cell receptor beta chains were sequenced from one sample in a study of shared clonotypes between healthy human individuals. Some clones are missing from TCRdb's copy, which holds only in-frame ones; the method was immunoSEQ multiplex PCR. The repertoire holds about 1.9 million clones, with just over 90% as singletons. Naive CD8 cells comprised CD45RO-negative, CCR7-positively selected cells, excluding terminally differentiated effector memory CD45RA+ cells. The sequencing input was naive CD8+ T cells from PBMCs. These receptors were taken from a man between 18 and 29 years old in good health. Some clones in this sample may be carry-over from other donors' samples.

The chain joins TRBV7-9 to TRBJ2-1; 9 bases agree with TRBD1. The length of the CDR3 is 14 residues. Germline values: CDR1 SEHNR, CDR2 FQNEAQ (reference sequence). Trimming cost V 6 bases and J 7 bases; bases outside gene matches: 7. In DNA form, the CDR3 reads TGTGCCAGCAGACCCTCGGACAGGGGAAATGAGCAGTTCTTC. Protein sequence: CASRPSDRGNEQFF.

The chain is built from TRBV6-5 and TRBJ2-5; TRBD1 is a possible D gene (5 bases). The V and J ends lost 0 bases and 3 bases respectively, with 11 bases between them. CDR3 length: 15 amino acids. Germline V gene sequence: CDR1 MNHEY, CDR2 SVGAGI. CDR3 coding DNA: TGTGCCAGCAGTTACTCGATAGGGGCGGAAGAGACCCAGTACTTC. Translated, it gives CASSYSIGAEETQYF.

The chain carries TRBV27 and TRBJ2-1; D is perhaps TRBD2 (6 bases). The V gene lost 6 bases and the J gene lost 10 bases, with 16 bases spanning the gap. The CDR3 contains 13 residues. Per germline, CDR1 MNHEY and CDR2 SMNVEV (reference sequence). CDR3 DNA sequence: TGTGCCAGCAGCTTCGGGACTCTCAGCGAGCAGTTCTTC. Translated, it gives CASSFGTLSEQFF.

This rearrangement joins TRBV7-9 to TRBJ2-7; TRBD1 is a possible D gene (7 bases). CDR1 is SEHNR and CDR2 is FQNEAQ in the germline V gene (reference sequence). The CDR3 is 13 residues long. V was trimmed by 7 bases and J by 1 base, leaving 11 bases between them. In DNA form, the CDR3 reads TGTGCCAGCACGGGGGACAGTTCCTACGAGCAGTACTTC. This translates into CASTGDSSYEQYF.

Only one count was recorded for this clone. The chain joins TRBV4-1 to TRBJ2-1, with 9 positions matching TRBD2. Germline V lookup: CDR1 MGHRA, CDR2 YSYEKL. J was trimmed by 2 bases and V by 0 bases; bases with no gene match: 5. The CDR3 extends over 17 amino acids. DNA for the CDR3: TGCGCCAGCAGCCAAGATTGGGCTAGCGGGACCTACAATGAGCAGTTCTTC. It codes for CASSQDWASGTYNEQFF.

This chain links TRBV9 with TRBJ1-1; the D is unclear. This CDR3 has 16 residues. The germline CDR1 and CDR2 sequences are SGDLS and YYNGEE. V was clipped by 0 bases and J by 3 bases, with 15 bases between them. CDR3 amino acids: CASSVGNTGWDTEAFF. The CDR3 region has the DNA TGTGCCAGCAGCGTAGGCAACACGGGGTGGGACACTGAAGCTTTCTTT.